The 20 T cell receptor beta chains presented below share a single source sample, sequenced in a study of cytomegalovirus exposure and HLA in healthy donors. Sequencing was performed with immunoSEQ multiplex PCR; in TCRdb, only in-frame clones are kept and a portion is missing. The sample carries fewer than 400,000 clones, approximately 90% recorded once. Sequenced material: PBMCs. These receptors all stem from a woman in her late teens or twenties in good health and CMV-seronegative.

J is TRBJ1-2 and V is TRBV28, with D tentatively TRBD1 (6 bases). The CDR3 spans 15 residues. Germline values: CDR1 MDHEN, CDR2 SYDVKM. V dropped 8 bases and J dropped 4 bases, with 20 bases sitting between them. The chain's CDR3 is CASGKQGISSYGYTF. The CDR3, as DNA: TGTGCCAGCGGGAAACAGGGTATCTCGAGCTATGGCTACACCTTC.

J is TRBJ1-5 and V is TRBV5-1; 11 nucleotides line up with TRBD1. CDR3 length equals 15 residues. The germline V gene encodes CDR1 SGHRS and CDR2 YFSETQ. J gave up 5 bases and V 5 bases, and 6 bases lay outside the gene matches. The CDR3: CASRGGDRGDQPQHF. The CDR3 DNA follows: TGCGCCAGCAGGGGAGGGGACAGGGGGGATCAGCCCCAGCATTTT.

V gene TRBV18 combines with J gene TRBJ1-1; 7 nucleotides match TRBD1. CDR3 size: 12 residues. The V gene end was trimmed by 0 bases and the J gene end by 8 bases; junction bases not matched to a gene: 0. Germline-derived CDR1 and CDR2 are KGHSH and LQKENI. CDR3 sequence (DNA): TGTGCCAGCTCACCACCCAGGGGGGAAGCTTTCTTT. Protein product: CASSPPRGEAFF.

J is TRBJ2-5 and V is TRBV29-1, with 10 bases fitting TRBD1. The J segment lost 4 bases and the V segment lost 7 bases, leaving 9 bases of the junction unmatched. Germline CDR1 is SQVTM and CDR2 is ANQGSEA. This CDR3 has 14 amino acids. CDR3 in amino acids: CSALTGGAGETQYF. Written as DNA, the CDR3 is TGCAGCGCCCTGACAGGGGGCGCGGGAGAGACCCAGTACTTC.

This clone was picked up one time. CDR3 nucleotide sequence: TGTGCCAGCAGTTCCGGGACAGCGGCCCAGCCCCAGCATTTT. Translated: CASSSGTAAQPQHF. The rearrangement uses TRBV28 and TRBJ1-5, with TRBD1 identical over 7 bases. The CDR3 totals 14 residues. Germline loops: CDR1 MDHEN, CDR2 SYDVKM. Losses at the gene ends were 4 bases for V and 7 bases for J; bases not matched to a gene: 7.

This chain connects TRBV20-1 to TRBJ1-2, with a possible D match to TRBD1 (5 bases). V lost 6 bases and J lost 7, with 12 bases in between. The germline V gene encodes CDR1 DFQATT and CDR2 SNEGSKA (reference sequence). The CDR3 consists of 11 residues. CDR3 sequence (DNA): TGCAGTGCCCCAGGGCAGTTTGGCTACACCTTC. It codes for CSAPGQFGYTF.

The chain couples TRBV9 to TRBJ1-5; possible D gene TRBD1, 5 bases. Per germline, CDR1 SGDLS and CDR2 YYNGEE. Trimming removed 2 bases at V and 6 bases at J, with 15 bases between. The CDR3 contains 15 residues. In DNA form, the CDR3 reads TGTGCCAGCAGCGTTGCGGGGGGACTTGGTCAGCCCCAGCATTTT. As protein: CASSVAGGLGQPQHF.

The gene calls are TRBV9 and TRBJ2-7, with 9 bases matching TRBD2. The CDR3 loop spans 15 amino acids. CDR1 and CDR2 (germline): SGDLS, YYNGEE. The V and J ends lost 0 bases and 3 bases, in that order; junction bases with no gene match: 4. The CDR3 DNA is TGTGCCAGCAGCGTAGAGGGTAGCGGGAGCTACGAGCAGTACTTC. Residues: CASSVEGSGSYEQYF.

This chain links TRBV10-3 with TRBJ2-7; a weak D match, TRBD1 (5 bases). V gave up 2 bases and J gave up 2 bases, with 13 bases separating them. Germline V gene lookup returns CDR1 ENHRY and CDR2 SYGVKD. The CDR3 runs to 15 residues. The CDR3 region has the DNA TGTGCCATCAGTGAGGAGGACAAAGCCACCTACGAGCAGTACTTC. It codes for CAISEEDKATYEQYF.

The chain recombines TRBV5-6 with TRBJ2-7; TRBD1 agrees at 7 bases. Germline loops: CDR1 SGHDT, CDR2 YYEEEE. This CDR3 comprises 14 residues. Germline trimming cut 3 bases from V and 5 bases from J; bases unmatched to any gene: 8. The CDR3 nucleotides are TGTGCCAGCAGCTCATATTCAGGGGGTCACGAGCAGTACTTC. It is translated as CASSSYSGGHEQYF. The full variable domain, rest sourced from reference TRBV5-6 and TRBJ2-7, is DAGVTQSPTHLIKTRGQQVTLRCSPKSGHDTVSWYQQALGQGPQFIFQYYEEEERQRGNFPDRFSGHQFPNYSSELNVNALLLGDSALYLCASSSYSGGHEQYFGPGTRLTVT.

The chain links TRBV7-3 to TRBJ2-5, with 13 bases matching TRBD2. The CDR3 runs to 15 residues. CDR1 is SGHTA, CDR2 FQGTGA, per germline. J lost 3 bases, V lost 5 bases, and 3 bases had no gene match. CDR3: CASSPGLAGEETQYF. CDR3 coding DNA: TGTGCCAGCAGCCCCGGACTAGCGGGAGAAGAGACCCAGTACTTC. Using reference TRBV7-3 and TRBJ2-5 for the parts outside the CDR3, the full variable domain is GAGVSQTPSNKVTEKGKYVELRCDPISGHTALYWYRQSLGQGPEFLIYFQGTGAADDSGLPNDRFFAVRPEGSVSTLKIQRTERGDSAVYLCASSPGLAGEETQYFGPGTRLLVL.

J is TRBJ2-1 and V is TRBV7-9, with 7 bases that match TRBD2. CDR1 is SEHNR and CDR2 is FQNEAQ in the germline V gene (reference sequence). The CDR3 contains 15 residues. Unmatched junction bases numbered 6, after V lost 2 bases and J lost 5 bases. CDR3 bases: TGTGCCAGCAGCTTACCGGGAGGCGGGAACAATGAGCAGTTCTTC. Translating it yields CASSLPGGGNNEQFF.

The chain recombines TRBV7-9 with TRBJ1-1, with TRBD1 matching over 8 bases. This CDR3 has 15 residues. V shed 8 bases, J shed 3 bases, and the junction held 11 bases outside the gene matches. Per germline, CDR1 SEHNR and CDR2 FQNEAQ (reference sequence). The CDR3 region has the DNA TGTGCCAGCCCGCCTTCGGACAGGGAAGACACTGAAGCTTTCTTT. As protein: CASPPSDREDTEAFF.

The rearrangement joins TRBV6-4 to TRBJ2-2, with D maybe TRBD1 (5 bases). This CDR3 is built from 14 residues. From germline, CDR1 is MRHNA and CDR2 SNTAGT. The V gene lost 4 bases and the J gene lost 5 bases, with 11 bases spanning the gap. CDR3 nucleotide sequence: TGTGCCAGCAGTGCCTCGACAGAAACCGGGGAGCTGTTTTTT. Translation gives CASSASTETGELFF.

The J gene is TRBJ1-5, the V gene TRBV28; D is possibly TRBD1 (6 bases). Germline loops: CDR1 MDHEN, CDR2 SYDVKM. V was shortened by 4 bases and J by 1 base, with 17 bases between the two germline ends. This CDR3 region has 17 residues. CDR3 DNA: TGTGCCAGCAGTTCCACGACAGGCACATACAGCAATCAGCCCCAGCATTTT. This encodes CASSSTTGTYSNQPQHF.

CDR3 coding DNA: TGTGCCAGCAGTTACGACGGGAGTAGGACAGATACGCAGTATTTT. Residues: CASSYDGSRTDTQYF. V usage is TRBV6-5 and J usage is TRBJ2-3; TRBD2 might be the D (6 bases). CDR1 and CDR2 from the germline V gene are MNHEY and SVGAGI. The V end lost 2 bases, the J end lost 3 bases, and 12 bases lay between the germline ends. CDR3 length: 15 residues.

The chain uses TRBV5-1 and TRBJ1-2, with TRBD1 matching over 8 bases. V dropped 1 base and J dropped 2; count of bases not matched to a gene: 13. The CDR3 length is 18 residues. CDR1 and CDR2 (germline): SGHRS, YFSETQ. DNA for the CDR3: TGCGCCAGCAGCTTGCCAAATGTGACAGGGGACTTCAACTATGGCTACACCTTC. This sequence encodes CASSLPNVTGDFNYGYTF. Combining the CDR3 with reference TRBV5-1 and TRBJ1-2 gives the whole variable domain KAGVTQTPRYLIKTRGQQVTLSCSPISGHRSVSWYQQTPGQGLQFLFEYFSETQRNKGNFPGRFSGRQFSNSRSEMNVSTLELGDSALYLCASSLPNVTGDFNYGYTFGSGTRLTVV.

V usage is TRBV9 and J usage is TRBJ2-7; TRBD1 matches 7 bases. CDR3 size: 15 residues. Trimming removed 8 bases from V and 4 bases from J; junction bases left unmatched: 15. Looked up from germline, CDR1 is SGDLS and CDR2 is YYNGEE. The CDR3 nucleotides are TGTGCCAGGCCAAATAGACAGGGCGTAACATACGAGCAGTACTTC. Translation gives CARPNRQGVTYEQYF.

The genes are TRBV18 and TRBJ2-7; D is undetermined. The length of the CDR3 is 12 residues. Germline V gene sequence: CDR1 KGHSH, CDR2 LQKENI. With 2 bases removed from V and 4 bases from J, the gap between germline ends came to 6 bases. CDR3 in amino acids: CASSPVRYEQYF. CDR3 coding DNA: TGTGCCAGCTCACCAGTGCGGTACGAGCAGTACTTC.

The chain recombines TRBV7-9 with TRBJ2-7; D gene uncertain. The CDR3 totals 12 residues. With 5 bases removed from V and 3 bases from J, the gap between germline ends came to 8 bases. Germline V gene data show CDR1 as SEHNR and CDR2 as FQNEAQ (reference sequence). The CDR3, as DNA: TGTGCCAGCAGCCAGACTTACTACGAGCAGTACTTC. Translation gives CASSQTYYEQYF.